These 22 T cell receptor beta chains were sequenced from one sample in a study of cytomegalovirus exposure and HLA in healthy donors. Only in-frame clones appear in the TCRdb table, and some are missing; sequencing was by immunoSEQ multiplex PCR. The table includes more than 100,000 clones, 85% to 90% detected once. The sample taken for sequencing was PBMCs. These receptors all stem from a man between 25 and 39 years old in good health and CMV-seronegative.

The gene calls are TRBV6-1 and TRBJ1-2; D is unresolved. Germline V lookup: CDR1 MNHNS, CDR2 SASEGT. CDR3 length equals 11 residues. Between the trimmed V and J ends, which lost 6 bases and 10 bases, there was a span of 12 bases. The CDR3 sequence is CASRFRLIYTF. The CDR3 coding sequence is TGTGCCAGCAGGTTCAGGTTGATCTACACCTTC.

V gene TRBV20-1 combines with J gene TRBJ2-7; D gene ambiguous. V was pared by 3 bases and J by 7 bases, with 7 bases between. This CDR3 has 10 residues. Germline V gives CDR1 DFQATT, CDR2 SNEGSKA (reference sequence). The CDR3 reads CSARYEEQYF. CDR3 in DNA: TGCAGTGCTAGGTATGAGGAGCAGTACTTC.

The chain employs TRBV29-1 and TRBJ2-7; 8 bases agree with TRBD1. The CDR3 is 12 amino acids. With V trimmed by 7 bases and J by 5 bases, 7 bases remained unmatched. In germline, CDR1 is SQVTM, CDR2 ANQGSEA. CDR3 coding DNA: TGCAGCGCCGGACAGGGTTTGCACGAGCAGTACTTC. Translated, it gives CSAGQGLHEQYF.

This clone was seen a few times. The V gene is TRBV7-3, the J gene TRBJ1-2; 7 nucleotides align to TRBD1. The germline V gene has CDR1 SGHTA and CDR2 FQGTGA. The V and J ends lost 5 bases and 4 bases, in that order; junction bases with no gene match: 7. This CDR3 comprises 14 residues. The DNA of the CDR3 is TGTGCCAGCAGCCGGGACAGCTCGCCCTATGGCTACACCTTC. Protein sequence: CASSRDSSPYGYTF. The full variable domain, rest sourced from reference TRBV7-3 and TRBJ1-2, is GAGVSQTPSNKVTEKGKYVELRCDPISGHTALYWYRQSLGQGPEFLIYFQGTGAADDSGLPNDRFFAVRPEGSVSTLKIQRTERGDSAVYLCASSRDSSPYGYTFGSGTRLTVV.

The gene calls are TRBV7-9 and TRBJ1-2; possible D gene TRBD1, 5 bases. CDR1 SEHNR and CDR2 FQNEAQ come from the germline V gene (reference sequence). Between the trimmed V and J ends, which lost 5 bases and 0 bases, there was a span of 7 bases. The CDR3 is 13 amino acids. The CDR3 reads CASSLTANYGYTF. The CDR3, as DNA: TGTGCCAGCAGCCTGACAGCTAACTATGGCTACACCTTC.

This clone was seen a few times. The CDR3 is CASSPDRHSYGYTF. In DNA form, the CDR3 reads TGTGCCAGCAGTCCGGACAGGCATTCCTATGGCTACACCTTC. The chain links TRBV2 to TRBJ1-2; TRBD1 matches 7 bases. This CDR3 is 14 amino acids long. The junction had 7 bases not matched to a gene; V was cut back by 5 bases and J by 4 bases. Per germline, CDR1 SNHLY and CDR2 FYNNEI.

V and J are TRBV19 and TRBJ2-1, with 8 bases fitting TRBD1. CDR3 length: 15 amino acids. Trimming removed 2 bases from V and 7 bases from J; junction bases left unmatched: 7. CDR1 and CDR2 (germline): LNHDA, SQIVND (reference sequence). The CDR3 nucleotides are TGTGCCAGTAGTATAAAGGGACAGGCCACGAATGAGCAGTTCTTC. Translated, it gives CASSIKGQATNEQFF.

The V and J genes are TRBV29-1 and TRBJ1-1, with TRBD1 identical over 11 bases. Losses at the gene ends were 6 bases for V and 5 bases for J; bases not matched to a gene: 5. CDR1 is SQVTM, CDR2 ANQGSEA, per germline. The CDR3 length is 13 residues. For the CDR3, the DNA is TGCAGCGTGGACAGGGGGCCGGGGACTGAAGCTTTCTTT. It translates to CSVDRGPGTEAFF. The whole variable domain, remainder taken from reference TRBV29-1 and TRBJ1-1, is SAVISQKPSRDICQRGTSLTIQCQVDSQVTMMFWYRQQPGQSLTLIATANQGSEATYESGFVIDKFPISRPNLTFSTLTVSNMSPEDSSIYLCSVDRGPGTEAFFGQGTRLTVV.

The gene calls are TRBV6-1 and TRBJ2-7; 7 nucleotides line up with TRBD1. CDR3 size: 15 residues. The germline V gene has CDR1 MNHNS and CDR2 SASEGT. With 1 base clipped from V and 4 bases from J, the junction kept 7 bases outside the gene matches. CDR3 bases: TGTGCCAGCAGTGAAGGGGCTGGGACAGTATACGAGCAGTACTTC. It translates to CASSEGAGTVYEQYF.

The genes are TRBV19 and TRBJ2-1; 11 bases are a match to TRBD2. Germline V gives CDR1 LNHDA, CDR2 SQIVND (reference sequence). V lost 4 bases to trimming and J lost 8 bases; unmatched junction nucleotides: 13. The CDR3 loop spans 17 amino acids. In nucleotides, the CDR3 is TGTGCCAGTAGTACACCGTACACTAGCGGGAGAAGGGATGAGCAGTTCTTC. Protein sequence: CASSTPYTSGRRDEQFF.

V and J are TRBV28 and TRBJ2-5, with TRBD1 matching 10 bases. The CDR3 has 14 residues. V lost 8 bases, J lost 5 bases, and 8 bases stayed unmatched. CDR1 and CDR2 (germline): MDHEN, SYDVKM. CDR3 protein: CASGDRGVLETQYF. Here the CDR3 DNA reads TGTGCCAGCGGGGACAGGGGTGTTTTGGAGACCCAGTACTTC.

V and J are TRBV30 and TRBJ1-1; D not certain. V was shortened by 5 bases and J by 1 base, with 8 bases between the two germline ends. The CDR3 sequence is 12 residues long. Looked up from germline, CDR1 is GTSNPN and CDR2 is SVGIG (reference sequence). The CDR3 reads CAWQRRNTEAFF. The CDR3 nucleotides are TGTGCCTGGCAGAGGCGGAACACTGAAGCTTTCTTT. The full variable domain, in which reference TRBV30 and TRBJ1-1 provide the parts outside the CDR3, is SQTIHQWPATLVQPVGSPLSLECTVEGTSNPNLYWYRQAAGRGLQLLFYSVGIGQISSEVPQNLSASRPQDRQFILSSKKLLLSDSGFYLCAWQRRNTEAFFGQGTRLTVV.

This chain connects TRBV30 to TRBJ1-1; D is possibly TRBD1 (6 bases). Between the trimmed V and J ends, which lost 4 bases and 4 bases, there was a span of 10 bases. CDR1 is GTSNPN, CDR2 SVGIG, per germline (reference sequence). The CDR3 extends over 12 amino acids. Here the CDR3 DNA reads TGTGCCTGGAAAAGGGGGGGCACTGAAGCTTTCTTT. Amino acid sequence: CAWKRGGTEAFF.

CDR3 coding DNA: TGCAGCACTCCCCGGACTAGCGGGAGGATAGAAAATGAGCAGTTCTTC. Its translation is CSTPRTSGRIENEQFF. The V call is TRBV29-1, the J call TRBJ2-1; TRBD2 matches 14 bases. CDR1 and CDR2 (germline): SQVTM, ANQGSEA. With 8 bases clipped from V and 7 bases from J, the junction kept 13 bases outside the gene matches. CDR3 length: 16 amino acids.

The chain uses TRBV19 and TRBJ1-5; D ambiguous. Trimming removed 1 base at V and 4 bases at J, with 11 bases between. Germline CDR1 and CDR2: LNHDA and SQIVND (reference sequence). The CDR3 loop spans 15 amino acids. In DNA form, the CDR3 reads TGTGCCAGTAGTATAGTTATGGCAGCGAATCAGCCCCAGCATTTT. Amino acids: CASSIVMAANQPQHF.

DNA of the CDR3: TGTGCCTGGACCCACTCACTCGGGCTAGCGGGAGTAAATGAGCAGTTCTTC. It codes for CAWTHSLGLAGVNEQFF. The J gene is TRBJ2-1, the V gene TRBV30; the match to TRBD2 covers 10 bases. Losses at the gene ends were 4 bases for V and 7 bases for J; bases not matched to a gene: 16. Per germline, CDR1 GTSNPN and CDR2 SVGIG (reference sequence). The CDR3 spans 17 residues.

V and J are TRBV4-1 and TRBJ2-1, with 9 bases fitting TRBD1. Trimming took 2 bases from V and 6 from J; bases not matched to a gene: 5. CDR3 length: 15 amino acids. Germline CDR1 MGHRA, CDR2 YSYEKL. The CDR3 region is CASSQPGQGTNEQFF. CDR3 coding DNA: TGCGCCAGCAGCCAACCCGGACAGGGGACCAATGAGCAGTTCTTC.

The rearrangement joins TRBV7-9 to TRBJ1-1; D remains ambiguous. Trimming stripped 5 bases from V and 5 bases from J, with 12 bases between. The CDR3 runs 13 residues. From germline, CDR1 is SEHNR and CDR2 FQNEAQ (reference sequence). The CDR3 sequence is CASSPLSGTEAFF. The CDR3 DNA sequence: TGTGCCAGCAGCCCCCTGAGCGGGACTGAAGCTTTCTTT.

The V call is TRBV5-1, the J call TRBJ2-3, with a weak D call TRBD2 (5 bases). Germline V CDR1 and CDR2: SGHRS, YFSETQ. CDR3 length: 17 amino acids. Trimming removed 1 base at V and 0 bases at J, with 15 bases between. CDR3 sequence (DNA): TGCGCCAGCAGCTTGAGGGCAGCGGCTCTCAGCACAGATACGCAGTATTTT. This sequence encodes CASSLRAAALSTDTQYF. The variable domain in full, completed from reference TRBV5-1 and TRBJ2-3, reads KAGVTQTPRYLIKTRGQQVTLSCSPISGHRSVSWYQQTPGQGLQFLFEYFSETQRNKGNFPGRFSGRQFSNSRSEMNVSTLELGDSALYLCASSLRAAALSTDTQYFGPGTRLTVL.

The chain joins TRBV30 to TRBJ2-7; 15 bases are shared with TRBD2. The germline V gene has CDR1 GTSNPN and CDR2 SVGIG (reference sequence). The CDR3 runs to 16 residues. CDR3 bases: TGTGGCCTTGGGACTAGCGGGAGGTTGAGCTCCTACGAGCAGTACTTC. It specifies CGLGTSGRLSSYEQYF.

This chain uses TRBV25-1 with TRBJ1-3, with D possibly matching TRBD1 (5 bases). This CDR3 has 15 residues. Germline CDR1 and CDR2: MGHDK and SYGVNS. V dropped 6 bases and J dropped 0 bases, with 12 bases sitting between them. CDR3 residues: CASSREGFSGNTIYF. The CDR3 nucleotides read TGTGCCAGCAGCAGGGAGGGGTTCTCTGGAAACACCATATATTTT. Combining the CDR3 with reference TRBV25-1 and TRBJ1-3 gives the whole variable domain EADIYQTPRYLVIGTGKKITLECSQTMGHDKMYWYQQDPGMELHLIHYSYGVNSTEKGDLSSESTVSRIRTEHFPLTLESARPSHTSQYLCASSREGFSGNTIYFGEGSWLTVV.

The sample holds a few counts of this clone. The gene calls are TRBV30 and TRBJ1-6; the D is unclear. This CDR3 comprises 15 residues. Germline V lookup: CDR1 GTSNPN, CDR2 SVGIG (reference sequence). Deletions cut 5 bases from V and 0 bases from J, with 11 bases between. Here the CDR3 DNA reads TGTGCCTGGTCGGGAGGAGTCTCCTATAATTCACCCCTCCACTTT. Its protein product is CAWSGGVSYNSPLHF.